This note documents a single T cell receptor beta chain sequence. Its antigen is not known. The data were obtained in a study of regulatory T cells in long-lasting Graves disease. Study observations and caveats: Blood alone, not thyroid tissue, was studied. Persistent patients had more shared public clonotypes (around 2,500) than new patients (roughly 970). Patients with persistent Graves' had lower TCR diversity than newly diagnosed patients.

Indicated time point: persistent/refractory GD, antithyroid drugs over 5 years with positive TRAb. After RNA was extracted from PBMCs, the TCR library was made from it. The V gene's germline CDR1 is MNHNS and CDR2 SASEGT. The CDR3 has 13 residues. V was trimmed by 2 bases and J by 10 bases, leaving 9 bases between them. Researchers made TCR beta libraries by using iRepertoire HTBI primers and running Arm-PCR on CDR3 regions. Original processing notes: The study identified more than 50 TRBV and some 15 TRBJ segments across samples. TCRdb reprocessed the multiplex PCR reads with MiXCR, giving one entry per CDR3 protein. What appears here as the V and J calls and clone size reflects TCRdb's work, not the paper's. The sample shows 400,000 or so distinct CDR3 sequences, about 25% of them seen only once.

The chain has TRBV6-1 and TRBJ1-6; D remains unclear. The clonotype originates from a female donor with Graves disease. Source: peripheral blood mononuclear cells (PBMCs), taken when the disease was refractory, from a patient treated with antithyroid drugs. The CDR3 here is CASSESGGSPLHF. The CDR3 bases are TGTGCCAGCAGTGAAAGTGGAGGATCACCCCTCCACTTT.